The 11 T cell receptor beta chains below come from one sample, sequenced in a study of shared T cell receptors in the human thymus. Sequencing used immunoSEQ multiplex PCR; TCRdb keeps in-frame clones, though not all of them. The sample lists hundreds of thousands of clones, 70% to 90% occurring once. Another study also made use of these data, one on human thymus T cells.

The material sequenced was thymocytes. Receptors were obtained from a girl younger than two with a congenital heart defect.

CDR3 region: CASSLVTSLAKNIQYF. In nucleotides, the CDR3 is TGTGCCAGCAGCTTAGTAACTAGTCTAGCCAAAAACATTCAGTACTTC. V usage is TRBV11-2 and J usage is TRBJ2-4; weak D call: TRBD2 (5 bases). The CDR3 spans 16 residues. Trimming removed 1 base from V and 0 bases from J, with 10 bases in between. From germline, CDR1 is SGHAT and CDR2 FQNNGV.

The rearrangement uses TRBV9 and TRBJ2-3; D gene ambiguous. Trimming cost V 4 bases and J 2 bases, with 5 bases left between them. This CDR3 is built from 12 residues. Germline CDR1 reads SGDLS; CDR2 reads YYNGEE. This CDR3 is CASSPNTDTQYF. DNA for the CDR3: TGTGCCAGCAGCCCAAACACAGATACGCAGTATTTT.

This chain connects TRBV27 to TRBJ2-2; perhaps TRBD1 as D (5 bases). Germline CDR1 and CDR2: MNHEY and SMNVEV (reference sequence). The V gene lost 2 bases and the J gene lost 1 base, with 8 bases spanning the gap. This CDR3 contains 15 residues. The CDR3 region is CASSLGHRNTGELFF. CDR3 nucleotide sequence: TGTGCCAGCAGTTTAGGACACCGGAACACCGGGGAGCTGTTTTTT.

This rearrangement joins TRBV18 to TRBJ1-3; perhaps TRBD1 as D (6 bases). The CDR3 length is 17 residues. The V and J ends lost 0 bases and 7 bases respectively, with 19 bases between them. The V gene's germline CDR1 is KGHSH and CDR2 LQKENI. CDR3 protein: CASSPPCWGPGGNTIYF. As DNA, the CDR3 is TGTGCCAGCTCACCACCATGTTGGGGGCCAGGTGGTAACACCATATATTTT.

The chain joins TRBV27 to TRBJ2-2; D ambiguous. Germline V gene sequence: CDR1 MNHEY, CDR2 SMNVEV (reference sequence). V lost 0 bases, J lost 2 bases, and 7 bases lay in between. This CDR3 region has 15 residues. The CDR3: CASSLSIVNTGELFF. CDR3 coding DNA: TGTGCCAGCAGTTTATCGATAGTAAACACCGGGGAGCTGTTTTTT.

The rearrangement links TRBV2 to TRBJ1-3; no firm D call. Germline V gene data show CDR1 as SNHLY and CDR2 as FYNNEI. The CDR3 covers 16 residues. V lost 4 bases and J 4 bases, leaving 17 bases between the germline ends. The CDR3 nucleotides are TGTGCCAGCAGTGGGCTTGGGAGCTTGGAAGGAAACACCATATATTTT. Its translation: CASSGLGSLEGNTIYF. Full variable domain (outside the CDR3, taken from reference TRBV2 and TRBJ1-3): EPEVTQTPSHQVTQMGQEVILRCVPISNHLYFYWYRQILGQKVEFLVSFYNNEISEKSEIFDDQFSVERPDGSNFTLKIRSTKLEDSAMYFCASSGLGSLEGNTIYFGEGSWLTVV.

This chain uses TRBV5-6 with TRBJ1-2, with a tentative D call TRBD1 (6 bases). The CDR3 contains 16 residues. Trimming shortened V by 4 bases and J by 5 bases, and 21 bases separated the two germline ends. Looked up from germline, CDR1 is SGHDT and CDR2 is YYEEEE. This CDR3 is CASSPMTPDRRYGYTF. CDR3 coding DNA: TGTGCCAGCAGCCCTATGACCCCGGACAGACGATATGGCTACACCTTC.

This clone was observed a few times. The V call is TRBV11-2, the J call TRBJ2-5; 12 bases match TRBD2. The junction had 4 bases not matched to a gene; V was cut back by 3 bases and J by 2 bases. Germline-derived CDR1 and CDR2 are SGHAT and FQNNGV. This CDR3 is 16 amino acids long. The CDR3 DNA reads as TGTGCCAGCAGCTTCAGACTAGCGGGGGTTCAAGAGACCCAGTACTTC. Its translation is CASSFRLAGVQETQYF.

This rearrangement joins TRBV28 to TRBJ1-6, with 9 bases identical to TRBD1. CDR3 size: 21 residues. Germline V lookup: CDR1 MDHEN, CDR2 SYDVKM. The trim removed 7 bases at V and 7 bases at J, leaving 26 bases unmatched. The CDR3 region is CASTILVSGQGLLFGNSPLHF. The DNA of the CDR3 is TGTGCCAGCACAATTCTGGTGTCCGGACAGGGGCTTCTTTTCGGGAATTCACCCCTCCACTTT.

This chain uses TRBV5-6 with TRBJ1-2, with 8 bases matching TRBD1. Per germline, CDR1 SGHDT and CDR2 YYEEEE. V trimming: 1 base; J trimming: 6 bases; junction bases outside the gene matches: 11. The CDR3 length is 16 residues. The CDR3: CASSLKDWWTGNGYTF. CDR3 DNA: TGTGCCAGCAGCTTGAAAGATTGGTGGACAGGGAATGGCTACACCTTC.

The gene calls are TRBV7-2 and TRBJ1-5, with D uncertain. Germline CDR1 and CDR2: SGHTA and FQGNSA. The V and J ends lost 5 bases and 4 bases respectively, with 15 bases between them. The CDR3 is 15 residues long. CDR3 bases: TGTGCCAGCAGCCACCACGAGGGCGTGAATCAGCCCCAGCATTTT. It yields the protein CASSHHEGVNQPQHF.